Listed here are 32 T cell receptor beta chains from one sample, sequenced in a study of blood T cell repertoires in COVID-19. Sequenced by immunoSEQ multiplex PCR; TCRdb stores in-frame clones only, minus some. The sample records under 100,000 clones, around 82% being singletons. The sequencing sample was made of peripheral blood. These receptors were collected from a woman aged 60-75 years with acute or convalescent COVID-19.

This clone occurred a few times. This chain links TRBV19 with TRBJ2-3, with 12 bases matching TRBD2. The V gene end was trimmed by 3 bases and the J gene end by 2 bases; junction bases not matched to a gene: 9. Germline V CDR1 and CDR2: LNHDA, SQIVND (reference sequence). The CDR3 loop spans 18 amino acids. The DNA for the CDR3 is TGTGCCAGTAGTATCGGACTAGCGGGGCCAACTAACACAGATACGCAGTATTTT. It specifies CASSIGLAGPTNTDTQYF.

This CDR3 reads CASSRAVAKNIQYF. CDR3 DNA sequence: TGTGCCAGCAGCCGCGCGGTAGCCAAAAACATTCAGTACTTC. This chain connects TRBV11-3 to TRBJ2-4; D ambiguous. The CDR3 loop spans 14 amino acids. Germline CDR1 is SGHNT and CDR2 is YENEEA. The V end lost 5 bases, the J end lost 0 bases, and 8 bases lay between the germline ends.

The CDR3 reads CASSEGSGGWETQYF. CDR3 DNA sequence: TGTGCCAGCAGCGAGGGTAGCGGGGGTTGGGAGACCCAGTACTTC. The chain uses TRBV7-3 and TRBJ2-5; TRBD2 aligns across 9 bases. Looked up from germline, CDR1 is SGHTA and CDR2 is FQGTGA. The CDR3 spans 15 residues. Unmatched junction bases numbered 9, after V lost 5 bases and J lost 5 bases.

V gene TRBV7-9 combines with J gene TRBJ1-6, with 10 bases that match TRBD1. Germline CDR1 is SEHNR and CDR2 is FQNEAQ (reference sequence). The J segment lost 7 bases and the V segment lost 5 bases, leaving 5 bases of the junction unmatched. The CDR3 is made up of 15 amino acids. CDR3 DNA: TGTGCCAGCAGCGCGACAGGGGGCGTCAATTCACCCCTCCACTTT. It is translated as CASSATGGVNSPLHF.

This chain joins TRBV19 and TRBJ1-1, with TRBD1 as a possible D gene (5 bases). The CDR3 spans 17 residues. Deletions cut 7 bases from V and 2 bases from J, with 23 bases between. Germline V gives CDR1 LNHDA, CDR2 SQIVND (reference sequence). CDR3 region: CASTHRGRRGVNTEAFF. The CDR3 DNA reads TGTGCCAGTACCCATCGGGGGAGGAGAGGAGTAAACACTGAAGCTTTCTTT. The complete variable domain, with remaining parts taken from reference TRBV19 and TRBJ1-1, reads DGGITQSPKYLFRKEGQNVTLSCEQNLNHDAMYWYRQDPGQGLRLIYYSQIVNDFQKGDIAEGYSVSREKKESFPLTVTSAQKNPTAFYLCASTHRGRRGVNTEAFFGQGTRLTVV.

This chain links TRBV6-2 or TRBV6-3 with TRBJ2-7, with a weak D call TRBD1 (5 bases). This CDR3 comprises 13 residues. Germline assignment: CDR1 MNHEY and CDR2 SVGEGT. Trimming pared 4 bases from V and 3 bases from J, leaving 10 bases between. CDR3 in amino acids: CASSSTTDYEQYF. The DNA of the CDR3 is TGTGCCAGCAGTTCAACGACAGACTACGAGCAGTACTTC.

V gene TRBV5-4 combines with J gene TRBJ2-1; TRBD1 matches at 10 bases. CDR1 SGHNT and CDR2 YYREEE come from the germline V gene (reference sequence). J gave up 8 bases and V 5 bases, and 13 bases lay outside the gene matches. The CDR3 runs 16 residues. The DNA for the CDR3 is TGTGCCAGCAGATTGAGGACAGGGGGGGGTACGGATGAGCAGTTCTTC. Translating it yields CASRLRTGGGTDEQFF.

The chain is built from TRBV3-1 (or the pseudogene TRBV3-2) and TRBJ1-1, with 8 bases aligning to TRBD1. CDR3 length: 14 amino acids. Germline loops: CDR1 LGHDT, CDR2 YNNKEL (reference sequence). V shed 7 bases and J 1 base; nucleotides not matched to a gene: 5. CDR3 sequence (DNA): TGTGCCAGCAAACCAGGGGGCTGGAACACTGAAGCTTTCTTT. It is translated as CASKPGGWNTEAFF.

V gene TRBV21-1 combines with J gene TRBJ2-4; the D segment call TRBD2 is taken from the table without a DNA check. TRBV21-1 is tagged as a pseudogene. CDR3 length: 19 residues. The CDR3 DNA sequence: TGTGCCAGCAGCAAGGACCCCCCTCTGACTAGCGGGGGAAAAAACATTCAGTACTTC. Its translation is CASSKDPPLTSGGKNIQYF.

The chain couples TRBV19 to TRBJ1-5; 7 bases agree with TRBD1. V gave up 3 bases and J gave up 2 bases; unmatched junction bases: 7. CDR3 length: 16 residues. The V gene's germline CDR1 is LNHDA and CDR2 SQIVND (reference sequence). CDR3 DNA sequence: TGTGCCAGTAGTATCAGAATCACAGGGGGCAATCAGCCCCAGCATTTT. This codes for CASSIRITGGNQPQHF.

This clone has just one count. J is TRBJ1-1 and V is TRBV5-1; D not resolved. Germline values: CDR1 SGHRS, CDR2 YFSETQ. The CDR3 is 14 amino acids. The ends were cut back, 5 bases at V and 1 base at J, with 12 bases in the middle. The DNA for the CDR3 is TGCGCCAGCAGACCCGGCCCGGGGAACACTGAAGCTTTCTTT. Translating it yields CASRPGPGNTEAFF.

This clone appeared a few times. This sequence joins TRBV19 and TRBJ1-5; TRBD1 matches at 7 bases. Germline V lookup: CDR1 LNHDA, CDR2 SQIVND (reference sequence). The junction had 7 bases not matched to a gene; V was cut back by 5 bases and J by 3 bases. The length of the CDR3 is 15 residues. CDR3 nucleotide sequence: TGTGCCAGTAGTGGGGGTGGGACAGTCAATCAGCCCCAGCATTTT. It translates to CASSGGGTVNQPQHF.

J is TRBJ1-2 and V is TRBV4-1; TRBD1 matches 9 bases. Trimming cost V 2 bases and J 1 base; bases outside gene matches: 5. Germline V gene lookup returns CDR1 MGHRA and CDR2 YSYEKL. There are 16 residues in the CDR3. CDR3 sequence: CASSQPRQGGNYGYTF. The CDR3, as DNA: TGCGCCAGCAGCCAACCCAGACAGGGGGGTAACTATGGCTACACCTTC.

This clone showed up just once. CDR3 coding DNA: TGTGCCACCAGTGACTCGACAGCGAACACTGAAGCTTTCTTT. It is translated as CATSDSTANTEAFF. J is TRBJ1-1 and V is TRBV24-1; a possible D gene is TRBD1 (5 bases). Germline V gene sequence: CDR1 KGHDR, CDR2 SFDVKD. The CDR3 has 14 residues. Trimming cost V 4 bases and J 1 base, with 9 bases left between them.

This chain links TRBV6-5 with TRBJ1-1; 8 bases are a match to TRBD1. The CDR3 spans 14 residues. With V trimmed by 7 bases and J by 5 bases, 9 bases remained unmatched. Germline V CDR1 and CDR2: MNHEY, SVGAGI. The CDR3 DNA sequence: TGTGCCAGCATTTATGGACAGGGAATGACTGAAGCTTTCTTT. Amino acids: CASIYGQGMTEAFF.

This clone has only one observation. At one end, the junction sequence differs from germline, possibly due to a read error. The rearrangement links TRBV11-2 to TRBJ2-7, with 9 bases lining up with TRBD1. CDR3 size: 16 residues. Germline V gene lookup returns CDR1 SGHAT and CDR2 FQNNGV. For the CDR3, the DNA is TGTGCCAGCAGATTAGTTCCGGGACAGGGTTCTGGCGAGCAGTACTTC. This codes for CASRLVPGQGSGEQYF.

The chain is built from TRBV7-2 and TRBJ1-1; D is ambiguous. Trimming removed 6 bases from V and 1 base from J, with 9 bases in between. Germline values: CDR1 SGHTA, CDR2 FQGNSA. This CDR3 has 13 amino acids. The CDR3 sequence: CASSQTPNTEAFF. CDR3 coding DNA: TGTGCCAGCAGTCAAACACCGAACACTGAAGCTTTCTTT. The variable domain in full, completed from reference TRBV7-2 and TRBJ1-1, reads GAGVSQSPSNKVTEKGKDVELRCDPISGHTALYWYRQSLGQGLEFLIYFQGNSAPDKSGLPSDRFSAERTGGSVSTLTIQRTQQEDSAVYLCASSQTPNTEAFFGQGTRLTVV.

The V and J genes are TRBV5-4 and TRBJ1-2, with D maybe TRBD1 (6 bases). The germline V and J ends were trimmed by 6 bases and 3 bases, with 15 bases remaining between them. The CDR3 runs 14 residues. Germline-derived CDR1 and CDR2 are SGHNT and YYREEE (reference sequence). The DNA for the CDR3 is TGTGCCAGCAATCCCGGCGGGGGCTACTATGGCTACACCTTC. This codes for CASNPGGGYYGYTF. The full variable domain, in which reference TRBV5-4 and TRBJ1-2 provide the parts outside the CDR3, is ETGVTQSPTHLIKTRGQQVTLRCSSQSGHNTVSWYQQALGQGPQFIFQYYREEENGRGNFPPRFSGLQFPNYSSELNVNALELDDSALYLCASNPGGGYYGYTFGSGTRLTVV.

In its sample, this clone was seen once. This chain connects TRBV19 to TRBJ2-1, with D maybe TRBD1 (5 bases). The CDR3 consists of 16 residues. With 1 base removed from V and 1 base from J, the gap between germline ends came to 11 bases. CDR1 is LNHDA, CDR2 SQIVND, per germline (reference sequence). The CDR3 here is CASSIVGVRSYNEQFF. Here the CDR3 DNA reads TGTGCCAGTAGTATAGTAGGGGTAAGGTCCTACAATGAGCAGTTCTTC.

This clone was seen once. The V and J genes are TRBV9 and TRBJ1-4, with 9 bases lining up with TRBD1. CDR3 size: 18 residues. V lost 3 bases, J lost 2 bases, and 11 bases stayed unmatched. Germline lookup yields CDR1 SGDLS and CDR2 YYNGEE. The DNA for the CDR3 is TGTGCCAGCAGCGACTCCGGGGACAGGGTGCTGACTAATGAAAAACTGTTTTTT. This gives the protein CASSDSGDRVLTNEKLFF.

The gene calls are TRBV5-1 and TRBJ2-2; D ambiguous. This CDR3 contains 12 residues. The V end lost 1 base, the J end lost 7 bases, and 5 bases lay between the germline ends. Germline V gives CDR1 SGHRS, CDR2 YFSETQ. The CDR3 is CASSLPVGELFF. Written as DNA, the CDR3 is TGCGCCAGCAGCTTGCCGGTCGGGGAGCTGTTTTTT.

Only one count was recorded for this clone. This chain links TRBV7-2 with TRBJ2-1; possibly TRBD2 for D (5 bases). Germline CDR1 is SGHTA and CDR2 is FQGNSA. The CDR3 is 13 amino acids. Trimming stripped 7 bases from V and 9 bases from J, with 16 bases between. CDR3 amino acids: CASTRLAEGEQFF. CDR3 nucleotide sequence: TGTGCCAGCACTCGGCTGGCTGAGGGTGAGCAGTTCTTC.

This chain uses TRBV5-4 with TRBJ2-3; D gene unclear. CDR3 length equals 15 residues. The ends were cut back, 0 bases at V and 0 bases at J, with 8 bases in the middle. Germline lookup yields CDR1 SGHNT and CDR2 YYREEE (reference sequence). The CDR3 nucleotides are TGTGCCAGCAGCTTGGCCGAGACTAGCACAGATACGCAGTATTTT. Amino acid sequence: CASSLAETSTDTQYF. Combining the CDR3 with reference TRBV5-4 and TRBJ2-3 gives the whole variable domain ETGVTQSPTHLIKTRGQQVTLRCSSQSGHNTVSWYQQALGQGPQFIFQYYREEENGRGNFPPRFSGLQFPNYSSELNVNALELDDSALYLCASSLAETSTDTQYFGPGTRLTVL.

The genes are TRBV5-1 and TRBJ2-3, with D unresolved. CDR3 length equals 12 residues. Germline values: CDR1 SGHRS, CDR2 YFSETQ. Trimming stripped 2 bases from V and 4 bases from J, with 5 bases between. The CDR3 protein is CASSLEADTQYF. The CDR3 coding sequence is TGCGCCAGCAGCTTAGAGGCAGATACGCAGTATTTT.

There are a few counts of this clone. This chain links TRBV19 with TRBJ1-2; D ambiguous. The CDR3 spans 11 residues. V lost 8 bases and J lost 4, with 8 bases in between. Germline-derived CDR1 and CDR2 are LNHDA and SQIVND (reference sequence). The CDR3 DNA is TGTGCCAGTGCGGTAGGCTATGGCTACACCTTC. It is translated as CASAVGYGYTF. Filled out from reference TRBV19 and TRBJ1-2, the complete variable domain reads DGGITQSPKYLFRKEGQNVTLSCEQNLNHDAMYWYRQDPGQGLRLIYYSQIVNDFQKGDIAEGYSVSREKKESFPLTVTSAQKNPTAFYLCASAVGYGYTFGSGTRLTVV.

The chain is built from TRBV18 and TRBJ1-1, with D maybe TRBD1 (6 bases). Germline loops: CDR1 KGHSH, CDR2 LQKENI. This CDR3 comprises 14 residues. The V and J ends lost 5 bases and 1 base respectively, with 11 bases between them. CDR3 sequence: CASSLFRGNTEAFF. Written as DNA, the CDR3 is TGTGCCAGCTCATTATTCAGGGGGAACACTGAAGCTTTCTTT.

The chain recombines TRBV7-9 with TRBJ1-5; D is undetermined. The V gene's germline CDR1 is SEHNR and CDR2 FQNEAQ (reference sequence). The CDR3 is made up of 17 amino acids. The V and J ends lost 3 bases and 3 bases respectively, with 18 bases between them. As DNA, the CDR3 is TGTGCCAGCAGCTTTAGACCCCCACCGGGGTCCAATCAGCCCCAGCATTTT. This translates into CASSFRPPPGSNQPQHF.

This clone was seen once. In nucleotides, the CDR3 is TGTGCCAGCAGCCCCGGGACTTACCCTTCCACACCCCTCCACTTT. Protein product: CASSPGTYPSTPLHF. The chain couples TRBV5-8 to TRBJ1-6, with D tentatively TRBD1 (5 bases). The CDR3 loop spans 15 amino acids. Germline V gives CDR1 SGHTS, CDR2 YDEGEE. Trimming shortened V by 4 bases and J by 11 bases, and 19 bases separated the two germline ends.

This clone was found once. The V gene is TRBV9, the J gene TRBJ1-4, with D possibly being TRBD1 (6 bases). Per germline, CDR1 SGDLS and CDR2 YYNGEE. The germline V and J ends were trimmed by 3 bases and 0 bases, with 12 bases remaining between them. This CDR3 region has 16 residues. CDR3 sequence reads: CASSAGQIATNEKLFF. The CDR3 DNA reads as TGTGCCAGCAGCGCCGGACAGATAGCAACTAATGAAAAACTGTTTTTT.

The V and J genes are TRBV7-9 and TRBJ1-1; no reliable D call. V dropped 5 bases and J dropped 6 bases, with 13 bases sitting between them. Germline V CDR1 and CDR2: SEHNR, FQNEAQ (reference sequence). The CDR3 is 13 residues long. In DNA, the CDR3 is TGTGCCAGCAGCAATTCTCCCGCGGCTGAAGCTTTCTTT. It codes for CASSNSPAAEAFF.

The V call is TRBV19, the J call TRBJ1-1; possibly TRBD1 for D (6 bases). V lost 3 bases and J lost 6, with 17 bases in between. This CDR3 has 15 amino acids. Germline V gene lookup returns CDR1 LNHDA and CDR2 SQIVND (reference sequence). The CDR3 spells CASSILPGGQAEAFF. The CDR3 DNA reads as TGTGCCAGTAGTATTCTTCCGGGGGGGCAAGCTGAAGCTTTCTTT.

The J gene is TRBJ1-2, the V gene TRBV6-2 or TRBV6-3; tentatively, D is TRBD1 (5 bases). The CDR3 is 14 amino acids. From germline, CDR1 is MNHEY and CDR2 SVGEGT. Between the trimmed V and J ends, which lost 5 bases and 6 bases, there was a span of 16 bases. DNA for the CDR3: TGTGCCAGCAGTCTACAGGTGCAGTGGAATGGCTACACCTTC. The encoded protein is CASSLQVQWNGYTF.